Below are 9 T cell receptor beta chains sequenced from a single sample in a study of identical twins. Each CDR3 protein is one row after TCRdb ran MiXCR on the 5' RACE reads. In the table there are about 520,000 distinct CDR3 sequences, about 20% of which are singletons. These data were likewise used in another study, on T cells expressing NK-cell markers.

Sequenced input: CD4+ T cells sorted from blood. These TCRs come from a woman aged 18-30 years in good health.

This sequence joins TRBV12-3 or TRBV12-4 and TRBJ1-1, with 7 bases matching TRBD1. The CDR3 consists of 13 residues. V was clipped by 7 bases and J by 1 base; unmatched bases: 3. The CDR3 loop is CASTGQQNTEAFF. In DNA form, the CDR3 reads TGTGCCAGCACGGGACAGCAGAACACTGAAGCTTTCTTT.

In this sample, this clonotype turned up a few times. The chain links TRBV7-3 to TRBJ2-7; no firm D call. Germline assignment: CDR1 SGHTA and CDR2 FQGTGA. The CDR3 loop spans 10 amino acids. The V end was cut by 10 bases, the J end by 2 bases, with 6 bases between. CDR3: CATRPYEQYF. CDR3 coding DNA: TGTGCCACCCGCCCCTACGAGCAGTACTTC.

The chain links TRBV7-2 to TRBJ1-1, with TRBD1 matching 7 bases. Per the germline V gene, CDR1 is SGHTA and CDR2 is FQGNSA. J lost 4 bases, V lost 0 bases, and 8 bases had no gene match. This CDR3 is built from 16 residues. The CDR3 sequence: CASSLALTGIGTEAFF. The CDR3 DNA reads as TGTGCCAGCAGCTTAGCCCTGACAGGGATAGGCACTGAAGCTTTCTTT. The complete variable domain, with remaining parts taken from reference TRBV7-2 and TRBJ1-1, reads GAGVSQSPSNKVTEKGKDVELRCDPISGHTALYWYRQSLGQGLEFLIYFQGNSAPDKSGLPSDRFSAERTGGSVSTLTIQRTQQEDSAVYLCASSLALTGIGTEAFFGQGTRLTVV.

J is TRBJ1-1 and V is TRBV5-1; D uncertain. V shed 2 bases and J shed 4 bases, with 12 bases lying between them. CDR1 and CDR2 (germline): SGHRS, YFSETQ. This CDR3 is built from 14 residues. For the CDR3, the DNA is TGCGCCAGCAGCTTCCCTCCGGACGGCACTGAAGCTTTCTTT. Protein sequence: CASSFPPDGTEAFF.

J is TRBJ1-4 and V is TRBV7-9; D uncertain. Germline V gene lookup returns CDR1 SEHNR and CDR2 FQNEAQ (reference sequence). The germline V and J ends were trimmed by 5 bases and 5 bases, with 12 bases remaining between them. The CDR3 loop spans 14 amino acids. Here the CDR3 DNA reads TGTGCCAGCAGCGTGGGCAGCACCAATGAAAAACTGTTTTTT. This codes for CASSVGSTNEKLFF.

The chain employs TRBV11-2 and TRBJ2-2; D perhaps matches TRBD1 (7 bases). The CDR3 totals 16 residues. Germline V gives CDR1 SGHAT, CDR2 FQNNGV. V gave up 4 bases and J gave up 3 bases, with 15 bases separating them. The DNA for the CDR3 is TGTGCCAGCAGCTCATACTTCAGGGGGGACACCGGGGAGCTGTTTTTT. Protein sequence: CASSSYFRGDTGELFF.

This rearrangement joins TRBV20-1 to TRBJ2-7; D uncertain. The CDR3 totals 13 residues. Trimming stripped 3 bases from V and 2 bases from J, with 11 bases between. Germline lookup yields CDR1 DFQATT and CDR2 SNEGSKA (reference sequence). The DNA of the CDR3 is TGCAGTGCTAGCGCTCCCGGCCCCTACGAGCAGTACTTC. Translating gives CSASAPGPYEQYF.

CDR3 region: CASSFRSRAGETQYF. In DNA form, the CDR3 reads TGTGCCAGCAGCTTTCGGTCGAGGGCAGGAGAGACCCAGTACTTC. J is TRBJ2-5 and V is TRBV5-6, with TRBD2 as a possible D gene (5 bases). Germline V CDR1 and CDR2: SGHDT, YYEEEE. The V gene lost 2 bases and the J gene lost 4 bases, with 15 bases spanning the gap. CDR3 size: 15 residues. Complete variable domain (other parts from reference TRBV5-6 and TRBJ2-5): DAGVTQSPTHLIKTRGQQVTLRCSPKSGHDTVSWYQQALGQGPQFIFQYYEEEERQRGNFPDRFSGHQFPNYSSELNVNALLLGDSALYLCASSFRSRAGETQYFGPGTRLLVL.

V is TRBV5-4 and J is TRBJ2-1; D might be TRBD1 or TRBD2, each matching 6 bases. V lost 2 bases, J lost 4 bases, and 16 bases lay in between. This CDR3 has 16 residues. Germline V gene sequence: CDR1 SGHNT, CDR2 YYREEE (reference sequence). In DNA form, the CDR3 reads TGTGCCAGCAGCTTTGAAGGGGGGTCGGCTTACAATGAGCAGTTCTTC. Translation: CASSFEGGSAYNEQFF. Full variable domain (outside the CDR3, taken from reference TRBV5-4 and TRBJ2-1): ETGVTQSPTHLIKTRGQQVTLRCSSQSGHNTVSWYQQALGQGPQFIFQYYREEENGRGNFPPRFSGLQFPNYSSELNVNALELDDSALYLCASSFEGGSAYNEQFFGPGTRLTVL.